This TCR beta chain was captured in a study of siplizumab effects on memory and regulatory T cells. Study findings and constraints: Unstimulated subsets were the mapping target of only a minor fraction of alloreactive clones. Proliferating Tregs' suppressive function in siplizumab cultures went unconfirmed. Significant reduction of alloreactive sequences traceable to unstimulated CD4+ memory cells was observed with siplizumab. Memory cells seemed less diverse than naive T cells, which also seemed major contributors to the alloresponse.

Concerning this clone itself: The antigen is not known.

Libraries were prepared by immunoSEQ multiplex PCR; TCRdb keeps only in-frame clonotypes and omits some of them. The sample yields some 100,000 clones, over 85% seen once. The CDR3 sequence is 12 residues long. V lost 4 bases to trimming and J lost 5 bases, with 6 bases between them. Per germline, CDR1 SGHNT and CDR2 YYREEE (reference sequence). This clonotype originated in a human donor in good health. Input material: CD8+ T cells sorted from blood. This sequence joins TRBV5-4 and TRBJ2-2; no definite D call. The CDR3 nucleotides read TGTGCCAGCAGCGATAAGACCGGGGAGCTGTTTTTT. Translated: CASSDKTGELFF.